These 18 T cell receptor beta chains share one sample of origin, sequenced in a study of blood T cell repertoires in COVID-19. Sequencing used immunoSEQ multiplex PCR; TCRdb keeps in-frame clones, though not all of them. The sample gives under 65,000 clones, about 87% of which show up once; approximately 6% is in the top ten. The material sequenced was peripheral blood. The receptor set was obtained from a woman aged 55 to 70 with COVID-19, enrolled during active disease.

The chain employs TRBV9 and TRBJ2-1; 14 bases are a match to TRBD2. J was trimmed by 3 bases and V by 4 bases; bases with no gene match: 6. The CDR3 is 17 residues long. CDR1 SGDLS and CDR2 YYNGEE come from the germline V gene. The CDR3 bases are TGTGCCAGCAGCCCAGGACTAGCGGGAGGAAGCTACAATGAGCAGTTCTTC. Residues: CASSPGLAGGSYNEQFF.

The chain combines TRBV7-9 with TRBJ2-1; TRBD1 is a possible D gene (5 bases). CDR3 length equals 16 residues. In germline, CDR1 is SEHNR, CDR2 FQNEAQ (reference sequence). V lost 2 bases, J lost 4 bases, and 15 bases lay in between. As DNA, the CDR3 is TGTGCCAGCAGCTTATCACCTGGGGCAGCGTACAATGAGCAGTTCTTC. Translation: CASSLSPGAAYNEQFF.

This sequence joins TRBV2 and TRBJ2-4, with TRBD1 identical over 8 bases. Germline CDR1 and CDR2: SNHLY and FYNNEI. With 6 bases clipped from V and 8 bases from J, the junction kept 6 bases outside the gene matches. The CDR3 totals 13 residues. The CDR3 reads CASSSDRDDIQYF. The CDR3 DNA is TGTGCCAGCAGCTCGGACAGGGACGACATTCAGTACTTC.

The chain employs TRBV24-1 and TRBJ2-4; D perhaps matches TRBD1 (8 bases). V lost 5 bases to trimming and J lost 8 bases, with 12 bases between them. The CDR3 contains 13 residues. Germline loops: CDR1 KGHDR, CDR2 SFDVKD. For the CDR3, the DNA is TGTGCCACCAGTGTACAGGGGGGGGACATTCAGTACTTC. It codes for CATSVQGGDIQYF.

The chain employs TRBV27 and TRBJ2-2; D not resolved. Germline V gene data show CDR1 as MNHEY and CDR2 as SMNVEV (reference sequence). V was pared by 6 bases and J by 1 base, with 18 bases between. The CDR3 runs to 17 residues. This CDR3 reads CASRRYLAGGNTGELFF. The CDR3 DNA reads TGTGCCAGCAGGAGATACCTCGCCGGCGGGAACACCGGGGAGCTGTTTTTT.

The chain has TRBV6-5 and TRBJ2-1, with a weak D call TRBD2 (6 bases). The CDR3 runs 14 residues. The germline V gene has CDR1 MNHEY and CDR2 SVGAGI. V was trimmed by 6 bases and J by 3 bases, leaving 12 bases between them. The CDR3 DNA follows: TGTGCCAGCAGCCGGGGGAGGAACTACAATGAGCAGTTCTTC. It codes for CASSRGRNYNEQFF.

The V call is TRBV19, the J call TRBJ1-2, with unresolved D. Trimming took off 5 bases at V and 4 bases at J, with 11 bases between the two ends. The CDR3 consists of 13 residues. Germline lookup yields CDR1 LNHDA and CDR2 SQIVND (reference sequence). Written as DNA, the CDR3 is TGTGCCAGTAGTGAGGTTTATATCTATGGCTACACCTTC. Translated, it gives CASSEVYIYGYTF.

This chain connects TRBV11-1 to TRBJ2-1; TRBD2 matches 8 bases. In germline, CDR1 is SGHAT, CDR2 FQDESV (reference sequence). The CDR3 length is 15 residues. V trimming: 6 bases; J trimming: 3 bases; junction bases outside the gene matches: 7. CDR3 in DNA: TGTGCCAGCAGAACGGGAGGGATCCGCTACAATGAGCAGTTCTTC. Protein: CASRTGGIRYNEQFF.

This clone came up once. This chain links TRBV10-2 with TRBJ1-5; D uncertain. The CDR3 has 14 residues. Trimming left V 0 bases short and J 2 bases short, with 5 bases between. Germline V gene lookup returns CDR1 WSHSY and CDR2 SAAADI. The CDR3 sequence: CASSESGGNQPQHF. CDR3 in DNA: TGCGCCAGCAGTGAGTCCGGGGGCAATCAGCCCCAGCATTTT.

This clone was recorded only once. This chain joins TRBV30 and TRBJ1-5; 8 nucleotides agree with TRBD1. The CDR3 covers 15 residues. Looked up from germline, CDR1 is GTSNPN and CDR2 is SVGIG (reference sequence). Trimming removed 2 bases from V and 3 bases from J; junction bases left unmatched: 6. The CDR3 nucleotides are TGTGCCTGGAGTTTAGGGACAGGCTACAATCAGCCCCAGCATTTT. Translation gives CAWSLGTGYNQPQHF. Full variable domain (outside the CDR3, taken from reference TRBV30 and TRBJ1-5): SQTIHQWPATLVQPVGSPLSLECTVEGTSNPNLYWYRQAAGRGLQLLFYSVGIGQISSEVPQNLSASRPQDRQFILSSKKLLLSDSGFYLCAWSLGTGYNQPQHFGDGTRLSIL.

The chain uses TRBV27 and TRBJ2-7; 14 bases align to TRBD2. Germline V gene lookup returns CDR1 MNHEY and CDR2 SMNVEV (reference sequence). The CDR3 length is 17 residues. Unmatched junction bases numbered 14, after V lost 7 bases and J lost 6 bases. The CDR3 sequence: CASTPGTSGSGPREQYF. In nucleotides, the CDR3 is TGTGCCAGCACCCCCGGGACTAGCGGGAGCGGCCCGCGCGAGCAGTACTTC.

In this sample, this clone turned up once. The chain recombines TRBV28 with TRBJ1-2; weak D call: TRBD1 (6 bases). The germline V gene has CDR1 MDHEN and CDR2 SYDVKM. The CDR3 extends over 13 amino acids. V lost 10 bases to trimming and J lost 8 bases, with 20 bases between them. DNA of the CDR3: TGTGCCATAATAACAGGGCCCCGGGGAGGCTACACCTTC. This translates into CAIITGPRGGYTF.

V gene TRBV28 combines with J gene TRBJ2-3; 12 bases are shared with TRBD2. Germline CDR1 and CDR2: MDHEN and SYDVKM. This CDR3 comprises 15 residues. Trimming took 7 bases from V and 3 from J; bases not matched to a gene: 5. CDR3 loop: CASISSGRGTDTQYF. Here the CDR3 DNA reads TGTGCCAGCATCTCTAGCGGGAGGGGAACAGATACGCAGTATTTT.

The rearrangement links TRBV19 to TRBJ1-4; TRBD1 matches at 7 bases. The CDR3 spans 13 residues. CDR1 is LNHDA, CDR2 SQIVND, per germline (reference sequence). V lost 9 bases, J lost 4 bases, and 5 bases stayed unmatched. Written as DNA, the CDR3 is TGTGCCAGCAAGACAGGGAATAATGAAAAACTGTTTTTT. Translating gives CASKTGNNEKLFF. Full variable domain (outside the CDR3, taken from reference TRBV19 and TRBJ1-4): DGGITQSPKYLFRKEGQNVTLSCEQNLNHDAMYWYRQDPGQGLRLIYYSQIVNDFQKGDIAEGYSVSREKKESFPLTVTSAQKNPTAFYLCASKTGNNEKLFFGSGTQLSVL.

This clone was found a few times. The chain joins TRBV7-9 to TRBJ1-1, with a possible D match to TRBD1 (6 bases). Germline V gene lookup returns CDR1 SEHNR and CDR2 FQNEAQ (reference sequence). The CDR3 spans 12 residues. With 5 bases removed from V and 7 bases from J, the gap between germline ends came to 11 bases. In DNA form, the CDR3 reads TGTGCCAGCAGCCGGACAGCCTTTGAAGCTTTCTTT. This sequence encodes CASSRTAFEAFF.

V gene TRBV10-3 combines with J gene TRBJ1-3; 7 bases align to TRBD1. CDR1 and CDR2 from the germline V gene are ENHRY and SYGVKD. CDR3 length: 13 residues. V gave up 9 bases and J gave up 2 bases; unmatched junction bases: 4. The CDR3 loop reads CAMSGTAGNTIYF. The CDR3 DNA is TGTGCCATGTCCGGGACAGCTGGAAACACCATATATTTT.

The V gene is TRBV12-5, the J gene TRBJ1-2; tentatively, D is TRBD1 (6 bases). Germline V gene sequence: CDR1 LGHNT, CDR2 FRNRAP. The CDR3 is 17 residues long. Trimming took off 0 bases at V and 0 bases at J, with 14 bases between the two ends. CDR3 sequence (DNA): TGTGCTAGTGGTTTGGTACTTGGACAGCTAACTAACTATGGCTACACCTTC. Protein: CASGLVLGQLTNYGYTF.

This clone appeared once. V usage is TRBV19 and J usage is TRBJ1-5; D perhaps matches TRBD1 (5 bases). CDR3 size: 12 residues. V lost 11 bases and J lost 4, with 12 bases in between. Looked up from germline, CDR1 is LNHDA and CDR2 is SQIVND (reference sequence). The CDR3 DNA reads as TGTGCCGGAAACAGGTTAAATCAGCCCCAGCATTTT. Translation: CAGNRLNQPQHF.